The 28 T cell receptor beta chains reported below all come from one sample, sequenced in a study of post-analysis software for immune sequencing data. TCR beta cDNA libraries had unique molecular identifiers. Each CDR3 protein gets one entry after TCRdb re-called the PCR reads with MiXCR. The data hold 450,000 to 650,000 distinct CDR3 sequences, with roughly 45% observed a single time. Study-level points and caveats: Patients showed TRBV5-6, TRBV5-1 and TRBV20-1 among roughly five TRBV segments more frequent than in controls.

These receptors are not linked to any known antigen. The specimen was blood. Receptors originate from a girl under 18 with multiple sclerosis.

The chain uses TRBV12-3 or TRBV12-4 and TRBJ2-2; the D gene could be TRBD1 or TRBD2 (6 bases each). Trimming shortened V by 1 base and J by 7 bases, and 16 bases separated the two germline ends. The CDR3 loop spans 16 amino acids. CDR3 protein: CASSLVGGRALGELFF. DNA for the CDR3: TGTGCCAGCAGTTTAGTAGGGGGGCGGGCCCTCGGGGAGCTGTTTTTT.

The chain couples TRBV13 to TRBJ2-1, with 8 bases lining up with TRBD2. Germline CDR1 and CDR2: PRHDT and FYEKMQ (reference sequence). This CDR3 spans 16 amino acids. With V trimmed by 5 bases and J by 7 bases, 13 bases remained unmatched. In DNA, the CDR3 is TGTGCCAGCAGCCCTTTTCTAGCGGGTGGAGGGAATGAGCAGTTCTTC. Protein: CASSPFLAGGGNEQFF.

This clonotype was seen a few times. The J gene is TRBJ2-7, the V gene TRBV12-3 or TRBV12-4; 9 nucleotides match TRBD1. The CDR3 spans 15 residues. The V gene end was trimmed by 5 bases and the J gene end by 3 bases; junction bases not matched to a gene: 8. CDR3 amino acids: CASSRSRTGDYEQYF. The CDR3 region has the DNA TGTGCCAGCAGTCGAAGTCGGACAGGGGACTACGAGCAGTACTTC.

This clonotype turned up a few times. V and J are TRBV29-1 and TRBJ2-4; TRBD1 matches at 7 bases. Germline CDR1 is SQVTM and CDR2 is ANQGSEA. The CDR3 spans 11 residues. The V and J ends lost 6 bases and 5 bases, in that order; junction bases with no gene match: 1. The CDR3 spells CSVGTENIQYF. The DNA of the CDR3 is TGCAGCGTCGGGACAGAAAACATTCAGTACTTC.

The chain links TRBV5-1 to TRBJ2-3; D uncertain. The germline CDR1 and CDR2 sequences are SGHRS and YFSETQ. This CDR3 is built from 12 residues. Trimming stripped 4 bases from V and 9 bases from J, with 12 bases between. CDR3 residues: CASSIEVGTQYF. For the CDR3, the DNA is TGCGCCAGCAGCATAGAGGTTGGGACGCAGTATTTT. The full variable domain, with the rest looked up from reference TRBV5-1 and TRBJ2-3, is KAGVTQTPRYLIKTRGQQVTLSCSPISGHRSVSWYQQTPGQGLQFLFEYFSETQRNKGNFPGRFSGRQFSNSRSEMNVSTLELGDSALYLCASSIEVGTQYFGPGTRLTVL.

This clonotype was picked up a small number of times. The chain carries TRBV12-3 or TRBV12-4 and TRBJ2-5; 8 bases align to TRBD2. The CDR3 is 14 residues long. V dropped 8 bases and J dropped 1; count of bases not matched to a gene: 6. As DNA, the CDR3 is TGTGCCAGCGGAACAGCGGGAGTCCAAGAGACCCAGTACTTC. It specifies CASGTAGVQETQYF.

Only a few counts were recorded for this clonotype. The CDR3 DNA is TGTGCCATCAGTTCAGCCGGGGCGCGGGAGCAGTACTTC. This sequence encodes CAISSAGAREQYF. The genes are TRBV10-3 and TRBJ2-7; tentatively, D is TRBD1 or TRBD2 (5 bases each). V gave up 5 bases and J gave up 7 bases, with 15 bases separating them. There are 13 residues in the CDR3. CDR1 and CDR2 (germline): ENHRY, SYGVKD.

The chain is built from TRBV12-3 or TRBV12-4 and TRBJ2-3, with D possibly matching TRBD2 (5 bases). Trimming removed 5 bases at V and 3 bases at J, with 15 bases between. The CDR3 is 15 residues long. The CDR3 nucleotides are TGTGCCAGCAGTGTGGAACTAGAGGGAACAGATACGCAGTATTTT. Translated: CASSVELEGTDTQYF.

The V gene is TRBV30, the J gene TRBJ2-7; no clear D. The germline V gene encodes CDR1 GTSNPN and CDR2 SVGIG (reference sequence). Trimming took 0 bases from V and 3 from J, leaving 6 bases between them. The CDR3 contains 12 residues. CDR3 bases: TGTGCCTGGAGTGTACGGGTCTACGAGCAGTACTTC. Amino acid sequence: CAWSVRVYEQYF.

The chain has TRBV4-1 and TRBJ2-1; D is uncertain. Trimming took 3 bases from V and 10 from J, leaving 13 bases between them. The CDR3 contains 13 residues. CDR1 is MGHRA, CDR2 YSYEKL, per germline. CDR3 residues: CASSHLPLREQFF. CDR3 coding DNA: TGCGCCAGCAGCCACCTACCACTCCGCGAGCAGTTCTTC.

This chain uses TRBV30 with TRBJ2-4; D might be TRBD2 (5 bases). The J call may be mistaken, given a closer DNA end match to TRBJ2-5. Germline CDR1 is GTSNPN and CDR2 is SVGIG (reference sequence). This CDR3 comprises 14 residues. CDR3 sequence (DNA): TGTGCCTGGAGCACGGCCACGAGGGTGGAGACCCAGTACTTC. Residues: CAWSTATRVETQYF.

There are a few counts of this clonotype. The genes are TRBV5-1 and TRBJ1-2, with D unresolved. Germline loops: CDR1 SGHRS, CDR2 YFSETQ. Trimming pared 3 bases from V and 2 bases from J, leaving 14 bases between. This CDR3 contains 15 residues. The chain's CDR3 is CASSSLTTENYGYTF. The CDR3 DNA is TGCGCCAGCAGCTCCTTAACGACGGAGAACTATGGCTACACCTTC.

The chain is built from TRBV5-1 and TRBJ2-1; D is uncertain. Trimming left V 1 base short and J 3 bases short, with 8 bases between. From germline, CDR1 is SGHRS and CDR2 YFSETQ. The CDR3 sequence is 14 residues long. The CDR3 sequence is CASSLSSGYNEQFF. CDR3 sequence (DNA): TGCGCCAGCAGCTTGTCATCGGGCTACAATGAGCAGTTCTTC.

The V call is TRBV6-5, the J call TRBJ2-5, with a weak D call TRBD1 (6 bases). Trimming took 0 bases from V and 5 from J, leaving 22 bases between them. The CDR3 length is 18 residues. Germline-derived CDR1 and CDR2 are MNHEY and SVGAGI. The CDR3 spells CASSYSGARRTTYETQYF. CDR3 bases: TGTGCCAGCAGTTACTCGGGGGCGCGGAGAACAACTTATGAGACCCAGTACTTC.

The rearrangement joins TRBV12-3 or TRBV12-4 to TRBJ1-2; D not resolved. This CDR3 is built from 17 residues. V lost 4 bases and J lost 0, with 18 bases in between. The CDR3 DNA reads TGTGCCAGCAGTTCCTTCCAAGTCCTCGTTTCTAACTATGGCTACACCTTC. Residues: CASSSFQVLVSNYGYTF.

There are a few counts of this clonotype. The rearrangement joins TRBV29-1 to TRBJ1-1; the D gene is possibly TRBD1 (5 bases). Germline V CDR1 and CDR2: SQVTM, ANQGSEA. Trimming removed 5 bases from V and 1 base from J, with 8 bases in between. The CDR3 sequence is 12 residues long. In DNA form, the CDR3 reads TGCAGCGTTAATGACAGGAACACTGAAGCTTTCTTT. This translates into CSVNDRNTEAFF.

This rearrangement joins TRBV7-9 to TRBJ2-5; D gene ambiguous. Germline V CDR1 and CDR2: SEHNR, FQNEAQ (reference sequence). Trimming left V 1 base short and J 8 bases short, with 17 bases between. The CDR3 is 15 amino acids. CDR3 loop: CASSLESASRPTQYF. The CDR3 DNA reads TGTGCCAGCAGCTTAGAGTCGGCCTCGAGACCCACCCAGTACTTC.

The genes are TRBV5-1 and TRBJ2-5; possibly TRBD1 for D (6 bases). V was shortened by 4 bases and J by 0 bases, with 10 bases between the two germline ends. Looked up from germline, CDR1 is SGHRS and CDR2 is YFSETQ. CDR3 length: 14 amino acids. The CDR3 reads CASSPGTHQETQYF. In nucleotides, the CDR3 is TGCGCCAGCAGCCCGGGGACACACCAAGAGACCCAGTACTTC.

The CDR3: CATSGTPNTGELFF. Here the CDR3 DNA reads TGTGCCACCTCCGGGACACCGAACACCGGGGAGCTGTTTTTT. The rearrangement links TRBV24-1 to TRBJ2-2; a weak D match, TRBD1 (6 bases). The CDR3 is 14 residues long. V lost 9 bases to trimming and J lost 0 bases, with 10 bases between them. Germline assignment: CDR1 KGHDR and CDR2 SFDVKD.

The genes are TRBV5-1 and TRBJ2-7; TRBD2 agrees at 10 bases. Germline CDR1 is SGHRS and CDR2 is YFSETQ. With V trimmed by 0 bases and J by 2 bases, 2 bases remained unmatched. There are 15 residues in the CDR3. The CDR3 is CASSLASGGTYEQYF. The DNA for the CDR3 is TGCGCCAGCAGCTTGGCTAGCGGGGGTACCTACGAGCAGTACTTC.

The chain carries TRBV24-1 and TRBJ1-2, with D unclear. Trimming removed 4 bases from V and 3 bases from J, with 20 bases in between. Germline assignment: CDR1 KGHDR and CDR2 SFDVKD. CDR3 length: 17 amino acids. The CDR3 nucleotides are TGTGCCACCAGTGACTCGCGCAACTCCCCGGCGGACTATGGCTACACCTTC. This encodes CATSDSRNSPADYGYTF.

The V call is TRBV3-1, the J call TRBJ1-1; D is unclear. Germline V gene data show CDR1 as LGHDT and CDR2 as YNNKEL (reference sequence). Trimming shortened V by 0 bases and J by 2 bases, and 4 bases separated the two germline ends. This CDR3 contains 13 residues. CDR3 bases: TGTGCCAGCAGCCAAGACATCAACACTGAAGCTTTCTTT. It encodes CASSQDINTEAFF.

The rearrangement uses TRBV12-3 or TRBV12-4 and TRBJ2-5; no clear D gene. Trimming shortened V by 6 bases and J by 3 bases, and 5 bases separated the two germline ends. The length of the CDR3 is 11 residues. CDR3 bases: TGTGCCAGCAGGGCTGAAGAGACCCAGTACTTC. Its protein is CASRAEETQYF.

This clonotype appeared a few times. The J gene is TRBJ2-3, the V gene TRBV12-3 or TRBV12-4; the D gene could be TRBD1 or TRBD2 (5 bases each). Trimming took 6 bases from V and 0 from J, leaving 16 bases between them. There are 16 residues in the CDR3. In DNA form, the CDR3 reads TGTGCCAGCAGCCCTTTTTTGGGGGTGAGCACAGATACGCAGTATTTT. Amino acids: CASSPFLGVSTDTQYF.

V gene TRBV12-3 or TRBV12-4 combines with J gene TRBJ2-1; no definite D call. This CDR3 region has 10 residues. V was shortened by 8 bases and J by 10 bases, with 9 bases between the two germline ends. The CDR3 nucleotides read TGTGCCAGCGGGCGTAACGAGCAGTTCTTC. Encoded protein: CASGRNEQFF.

J is TRBJ2-3 and V is TRBV6-5; D ambiguous. Germline V gene lookup returns CDR1 MNHEY and CDR2 SVGAGI. CDR3 size: 14 residues. V was trimmed by 2 bases and J by 3 bases, leaving 9 bases between them. CDR3 bases: TGTGCCAGCAGTTACGGTGTTTTTACAGATACGCAGTATTTT. This gives the protein CASSYGVFTDTQYF.

About this clonotype itself: A single base separates this from a much larger clone, so it may be a read error. This chain links TRBV20-1 with TRBJ2-5; 7 bases are a match to TRBD1. In germline, CDR1 is DFQATT, CDR2 SNEGSKA (reference sequence). The length of the CDR3 is 13 residues. V was pared by 6 bases and J by 11 bases, with 15 bases of the junction left unmatched. The CDR3 spells CSAVQGFSDEQYF. CDR3 coding DNA: TGCAGTGCCGTACAGGGGTTTAGCGATGAGCAGTACTTC.

The J gene is TRBJ1-1, the V gene TRBV20-1; D is undetermined. CDR3 length: 16 amino acids. Looked up from germline, CDR1 is DFQATT and CDR2 is SNEGSKA (reference sequence). Trimming took 0 bases from V and 2 from J, leaving 16 bases between them. DNA of the CDR3: TGCAGTGCTAGAGATCCTGGCTTGGGGTCAAACACTGAAGCTTTCTTT. Translated, it gives CSARDPGLGSNTEAFF.